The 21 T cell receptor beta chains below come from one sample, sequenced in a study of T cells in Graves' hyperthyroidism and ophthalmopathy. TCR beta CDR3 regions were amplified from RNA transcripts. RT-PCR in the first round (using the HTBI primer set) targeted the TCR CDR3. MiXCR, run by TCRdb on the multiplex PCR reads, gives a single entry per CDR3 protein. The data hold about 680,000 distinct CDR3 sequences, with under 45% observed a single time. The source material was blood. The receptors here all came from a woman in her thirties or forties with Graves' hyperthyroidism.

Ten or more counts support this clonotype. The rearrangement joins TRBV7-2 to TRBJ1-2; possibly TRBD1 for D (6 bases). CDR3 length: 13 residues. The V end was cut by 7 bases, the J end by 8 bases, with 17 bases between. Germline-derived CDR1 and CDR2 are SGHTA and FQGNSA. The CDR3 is CASTVGGQSGYTF. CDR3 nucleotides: TGTGCCAGCACTGTTGGGGGCCAAAGCGGCTACACCTTC.

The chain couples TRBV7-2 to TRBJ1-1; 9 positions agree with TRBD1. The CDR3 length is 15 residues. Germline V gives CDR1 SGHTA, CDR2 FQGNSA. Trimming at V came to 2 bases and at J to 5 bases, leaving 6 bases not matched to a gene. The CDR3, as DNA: TGTGCCAGCAGCTTACCGGACAGGGGATGGACTGAAGCTTTCTTT. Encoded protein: CASSLPDRGWTEAFF.

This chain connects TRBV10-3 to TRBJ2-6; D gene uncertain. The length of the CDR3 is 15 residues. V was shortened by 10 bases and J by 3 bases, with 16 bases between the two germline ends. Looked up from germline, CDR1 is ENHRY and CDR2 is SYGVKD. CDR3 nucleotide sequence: TGTGCCAGTTCCACCTCTGCGAGTGGGGCCAACGTCCTGACTTTC. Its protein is CASSTSASGANVLTF.

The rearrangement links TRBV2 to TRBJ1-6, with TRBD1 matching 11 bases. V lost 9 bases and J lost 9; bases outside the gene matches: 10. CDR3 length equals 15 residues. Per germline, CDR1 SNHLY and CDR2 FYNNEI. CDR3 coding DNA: TGTGCCAGTCAGACTGGACAGGGGGCAGGTTCACCCCTCCACTTT. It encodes CASQTGQGAGSPLHF.

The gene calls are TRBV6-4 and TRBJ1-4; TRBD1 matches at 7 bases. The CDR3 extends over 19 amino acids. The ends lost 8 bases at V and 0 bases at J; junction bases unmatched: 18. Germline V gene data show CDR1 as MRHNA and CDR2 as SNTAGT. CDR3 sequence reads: CASAYHGTENDATNEKLFF. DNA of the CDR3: TGTGCCAGCGCCTACCATGGGACAGAAAATGATGCAACTAATGAAAAACTGTTTTTT.

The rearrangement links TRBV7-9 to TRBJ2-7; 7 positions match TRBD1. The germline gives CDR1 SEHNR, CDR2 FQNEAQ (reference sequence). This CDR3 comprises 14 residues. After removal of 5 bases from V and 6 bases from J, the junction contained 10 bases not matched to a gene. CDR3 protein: CASSQGTVWGEQYF. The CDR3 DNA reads TGTGCCAGCAGCCAGGGGACAGTCTGGGGCGAGCAGTACTTC.

CDR3: CSAREAMNTEAFF. The CDR3 DNA sequence: TGCAGTGCTAGAGAAGCCATGAACACTGAAGCTTTCTTT. This sequence joins TRBV20-1 and TRBJ1-1; no clear D gene. V was clipped by 0 bases and J by 0 bases, with 5 bases between them. The CDR3 is 13 residues long. Per germline, CDR1 DFQATT and CDR2 SNEGSKA (reference sequence).

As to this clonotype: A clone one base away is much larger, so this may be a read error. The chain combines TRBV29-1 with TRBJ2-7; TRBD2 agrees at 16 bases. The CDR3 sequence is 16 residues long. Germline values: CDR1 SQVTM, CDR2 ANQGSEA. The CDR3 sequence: CNAYGTSGGASYEQYF. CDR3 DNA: TGCAACGCTTATGGGACTAGCGGGGGGGCCTCCTACGAGCAGTACTTC.

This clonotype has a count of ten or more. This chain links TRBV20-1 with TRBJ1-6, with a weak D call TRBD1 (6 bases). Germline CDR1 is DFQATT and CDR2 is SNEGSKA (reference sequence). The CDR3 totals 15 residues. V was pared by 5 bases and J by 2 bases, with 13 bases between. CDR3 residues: CSARGGRTYNSPLHF. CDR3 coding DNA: TGCAGTGCTCGGGGGGGGCGTACCTATAATTCACCCCTCCACTTT.

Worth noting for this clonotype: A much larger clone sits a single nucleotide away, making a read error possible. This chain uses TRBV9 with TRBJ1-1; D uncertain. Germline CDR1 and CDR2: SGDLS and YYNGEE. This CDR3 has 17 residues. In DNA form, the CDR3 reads TGTGCCAGCAGCGTAATCAGGCGGGTCAGGTTGAACACTGGAGCTTTCTTT. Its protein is CASSVIRRVRLNTGAFF. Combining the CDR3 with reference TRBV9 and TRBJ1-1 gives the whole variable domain DSGVTQTPKHLITATGQRVTLRCSPRSGDLSVYWYQQSLDQGLQFLIQYYNGEERAKGNILERFSAQQFPDLHSELNLSSLELGDSALYFCASSVIRRVRLNTGAFFGQGTRLTVV.

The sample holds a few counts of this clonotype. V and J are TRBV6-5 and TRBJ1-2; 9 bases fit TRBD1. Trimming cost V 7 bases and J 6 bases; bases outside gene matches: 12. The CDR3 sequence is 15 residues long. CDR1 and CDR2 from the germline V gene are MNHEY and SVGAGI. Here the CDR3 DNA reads TGTGCCAGCATTAAGAGGACAGGGGACCTTAATGGCTACACCTTC. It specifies CASIKRTGDLNGYTF.

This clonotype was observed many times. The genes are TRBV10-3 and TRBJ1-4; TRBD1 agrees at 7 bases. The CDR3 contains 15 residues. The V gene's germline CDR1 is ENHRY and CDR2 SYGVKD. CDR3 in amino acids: CATAGTDTTNEKLFF. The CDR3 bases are TGTGCGACGGCAGGGACAGACACAACTAATGAAAAACTGTTTTTT.

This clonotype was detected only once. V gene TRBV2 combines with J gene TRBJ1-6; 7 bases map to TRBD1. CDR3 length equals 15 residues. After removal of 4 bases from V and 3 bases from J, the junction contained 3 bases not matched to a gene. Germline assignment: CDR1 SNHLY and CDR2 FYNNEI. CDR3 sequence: CASSVTGDYNSPLHF. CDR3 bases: TGTGCCAGCAGTGTAACAGGGGACTATAATTCACCCCTCCACTTT.

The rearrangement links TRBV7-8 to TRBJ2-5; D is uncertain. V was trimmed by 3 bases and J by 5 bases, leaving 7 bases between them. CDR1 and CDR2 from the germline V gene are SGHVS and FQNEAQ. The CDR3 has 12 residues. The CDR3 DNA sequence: TGTGCCAGCAGCTTTCCACTCGAGACCCAGTACTTC. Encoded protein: CASSFPLETQYF.

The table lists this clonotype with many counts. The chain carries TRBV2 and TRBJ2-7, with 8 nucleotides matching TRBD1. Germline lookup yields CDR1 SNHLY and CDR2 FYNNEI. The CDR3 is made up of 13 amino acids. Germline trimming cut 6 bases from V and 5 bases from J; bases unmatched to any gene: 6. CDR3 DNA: TGTGCCAGCAGGAGGACAGGGTCGAACGAGCAGTACTTC. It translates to CASRRTGSNEQYF. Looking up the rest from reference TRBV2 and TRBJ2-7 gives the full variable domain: EPEVTQTPSHQVTQMGQEVILRCVPISNHLYFYWYRQILGQKVEFLVSFYNNEISEKSEIFDDQFSVERPDGSNFTLKIRSTKLEDSAMYFCASRRTGSNEQYFGPGTRLTVT.

The CDR3 sequence: CASSLGRGFQETQYF. The CDR3 nucleotides read TGTGCCAGCAGCTTAGGCCGGGGATTTCAGGAGACCCAGTACTTC. This sequence joins TRBV7-2 and TRBJ2-5; D is possibly TRBD2 (5 bases). Germline CDR1 reads SGHTA; CDR2 reads FQGNSA. V lost 1 base and J 5 bases, leaving 14 bases between the germline ends. This CDR3 region has 15 residues. The complete variable domain, with remaining parts taken from reference TRBV7-2 and TRBJ2-5, reads GAGVSQSPSNKVTEKGKDVELRCDPISGHTALYWYRQSLGQGLEFLIYFQGNSAPDKSGLPSDRFSAERTGGSVSTLTIQRTQQEDSAVYLCASSLGRGFQETQYFGPGTRLLVL.

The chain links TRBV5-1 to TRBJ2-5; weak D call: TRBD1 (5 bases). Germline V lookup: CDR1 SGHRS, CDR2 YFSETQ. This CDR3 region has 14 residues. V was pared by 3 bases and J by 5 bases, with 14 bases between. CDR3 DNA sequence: TGCGCCAGCAGCTCACAGGTTTTGTCGGAGACCCAGTACTTC. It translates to CASSSQVLSETQYF.

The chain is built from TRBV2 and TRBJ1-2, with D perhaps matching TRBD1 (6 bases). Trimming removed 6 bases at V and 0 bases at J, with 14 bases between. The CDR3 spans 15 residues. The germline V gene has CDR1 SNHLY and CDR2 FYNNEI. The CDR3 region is CASRPGTSSNYGYTF. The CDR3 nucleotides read TGTGCCAGCAGGCCCGGGACATCTTCTAACTATGGCTACACCTTC.

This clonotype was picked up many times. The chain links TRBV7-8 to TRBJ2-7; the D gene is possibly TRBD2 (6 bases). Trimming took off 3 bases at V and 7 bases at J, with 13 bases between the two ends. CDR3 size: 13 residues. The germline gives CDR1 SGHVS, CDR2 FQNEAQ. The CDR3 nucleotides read TGTGCCAGCAGCTTGGGACTGCGGAAGGAGCAGTACTTC. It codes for CASSLGLRKEQYF.

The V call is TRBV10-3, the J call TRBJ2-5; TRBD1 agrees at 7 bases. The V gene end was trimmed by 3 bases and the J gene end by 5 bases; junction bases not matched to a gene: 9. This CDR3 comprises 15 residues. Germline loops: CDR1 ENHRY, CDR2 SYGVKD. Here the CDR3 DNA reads TGTGCCATCAGTGATCTAACAGGGGACCGGGAGACCCAGTACTTC. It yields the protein CAISDLTGDRETQYF.

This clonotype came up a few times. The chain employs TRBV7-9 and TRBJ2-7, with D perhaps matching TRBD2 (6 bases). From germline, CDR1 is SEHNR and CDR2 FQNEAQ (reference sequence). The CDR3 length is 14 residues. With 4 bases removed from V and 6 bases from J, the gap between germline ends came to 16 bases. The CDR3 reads CASSSRLDSLEQYF. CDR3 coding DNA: TGTGCCAGCAGCTCCCGACTAGACTCGCTCGAGCAGTACTTC.